A single TCR beta chain is shown here with its context. This sample is drawn from a study of T-cell reconstitution after alpha-beta-depleted transplantation in children. Unique molecular identifiers were used to barcode this TCRbeta library. TCRdb ran MiXCR on the PCR reads and lists one entry per CDR3 protein. The table includes 200,000 to 250,000 distinct CDR3 sequences, 8% to 9.5% detected once. Germline V gene data show CDR1 as SGHAT and CDR2 as FQNNGV. The CDR3 totals 17 residues. After removal of 5 bases from V and 2 bases from J, the junction contained 9 bases not matched to a gene. The chain recombines TRBV11-2 with TRBJ2-1, with 10 nucleotides matching TRBD1. The specimen comprised PBMCs from the stem cell graft donor, sampled from the stem cell graft. The origin of this receptor is a human donor who donated a stem cell graft to a child with acute lymphoblastic leukemia. The CDR3 nucleotides are TGTGCCAGCAGCCGGAAATCCGGGACAGGGGCCTACAATGAGCAGTTCTTC. This sequence encodes CASSRKSGTGAYNEQFF.